A single sample gave rise to the 14 T cell receptor beta chains below, sequenced in a study of blood T cells in healthy people across ages. Together with a sample-barcoded 5' primer, a J-beta primer mix was included in a second PCR lasting about 7 to 11 cycles. Each CDR3 protein is one row after TCRdb ran MiXCR on the 5' RACE reads. The sample records over 1,500,000 distinct CDR3 sequences, about 50% being singletons. The sequenced material came from blood. Receptor source: a woman between 40 and 55 years old in good health.

This clonotype was observed a handful of times. The V and J genes are TRBV10-3 and TRBJ2-7; D not resolved. Germline V CDR1 and CDR2: ENHRY, SYGVKD. The CDR3 totals 13 residues. V lost 3 bases and J lost 1, with 7 bases in between. The CDR3 nucleotides are TGTGCCATCAGTGATCTGGGTTCCTACGAGCAGTACTTC. Its translation is CAISDLGSYEQYF.

The chain employs TRBV20-1 and TRBJ2-5, with D perhaps TRBD1 (6 bases). There are 15 residues in the CDR3. V was clipped by 5 bases and J by 2 bases, with 18 bases between them. Germline V lookup: CDR1 DFQATT, CDR2 SNEGSKA (reference sequence). CDR3 nucleotide sequence: TGCAGTGCTTCGGCTTCAACAGGGATGCAAGAGACCCAGTACTTC. Its translation: CSASASTGMQETQYF.

The chain couples TRBV27 to TRBJ1-5, with 7 positions matching TRBD1. The CDR3 sequence is 17 residues long. Germline V gives CDR1 MNHEY, CDR2 SMNVEV (reference sequence). Trimming took 6 bases from V and 3 from J; bases not matched to a gene: 14. This chain's CDR3 is CASSLRWTGDTNQPQHF. In nucleotides, the CDR3 is TGTGCCAGCAGCCTTCGGTGGACAGGCGACACCAATCAGCCCCAGCATTTT.

The chain links TRBV6-6 to TRBJ2-1; D is possibly TRBD1 (5 bases). CDR3 length: 16 residues. V lost 7 bases and J 3 bases, leaving 19 bases between the germline ends. Germline-derived CDR1 and CDR2 are MNHNY and SVGAGI (reference sequence). DNA for the CDR3: TGTGCCAGCACCCACCCAACAGGAAGGGGCTACAATGAGCAGTTCTTC. This translates into CASTHPTGRGYNEQFF.

This clonotype was counted only a few times. This chain connects TRBV20-1 to TRBJ2-1, with D possibly being TRBD2 (7 bases). CDR3 length: 16 residues. CDR1 and CDR2 from the germline V gene are DFQATT and SNEGSKA (reference sequence). V gave up 1 base and J gave up 7 bases, with 20 bases separating them. CDR3 loop: CSARVPYGGASNEQFF. CDR3 bases: TGCAGTGCTAGAGTGCCTTATGGGGGGGCGTCTAATGAGCAGTTCTTC.

This clonotype has ten or more counts. The gene calls are TRBV12-3 or TRBV12-4 and TRBJ2-7, with D perhaps matching TRBD2 (5 bases). The CDR3 runs 13 residues. V lost 2 bases and J lost 5, with 10 bases in between. DNA of the CDR3: TGTGCCAGCAGTTTAAGAGGGATCCACGAGCAGTACTTC. Translated, it gives CASSLRGIHEQYF.

This chain joins TRBV7-9 and TRBJ2-7; tentatively, D is TRBD2 (5 bases). Trimming took 2 bases from V and 0 from J, leaving 8 bases between them. Germline loops: CDR1 SEHNR, CDR2 FQNEAQ (reference sequence). This CDR3 has 14 amino acids. CDR3 in amino acids: CASSLQRSSYEQYF. The CDR3, as DNA: TGTGCCAGCAGCTTACAGCGGAGCTCCTACGAGCAGTACTTC.

This clonotype came up once. This chain uses TRBV6-2 or TRBV6-3 with TRBJ2-1; a possible D gene is TRBD1 (6 bases). Trimming took off 3 bases at V and 11 bases at J, with 14 bases between the two ends. This CDR3 region has 13 residues. Germline V gives CDR1 MNHEY, CDR2 SVGEGT. Written as DNA, the CDR3 is TGTGCCAGCAGTTATCCAGACAGGTCCCAGCAGTTCTTC. This encodes CASSYPDRSQQFF.

This clonotype was seen only a few times. The chain has TRBV7-3 and TRBJ2-1; 8 positions agree with TRBD2. V gave up 3 bases and J gave up 5 bases; unmatched junction bases: 6. From germline, CDR1 is SGHTA and CDR2 FQGTGA. The CDR3 runs 15 residues. The CDR3 loop reads CASSLFAGGNNEQFF. CDR3 DNA sequence: TGTGCCAGCAGCTTGTTTGCGGGGGGTAACAATGAGCAGTTCTTC.

This sequence joins TRBV3-1 and TRBJ1-6, with 9 bases that match TRBD1. The CDR3 covers 14 residues. Germline values: CDR1 LGHDT, CDR2 YNNKEL (reference sequence). With V trimmed by 4 bases and J by 9 bases, 4 bases remained unmatched. DNA of the CDR3: TGTGCCAGCAGCCGACAGACAGGGGGTTCACCCCTCCACTTT. Translated: CASSRQTGGSPLHF.

Notes on this clonotype: At one end the junction does not follow the germline gene, possibly because of a read error. The V and J genes are TRBV4-3 and TRBJ2-5; TRBD2 matches 8 bases. Germline assignment: CDR1 LGHNA and CDR2 YSLEER. This CDR3 is 14 amino acids long. This CDR3 is CVSSQELAAETQYF. In nucleotides, the CDR3 is TGCGTCAGCAGCCAAGAACTAGCGGCGGAGACCCAGTACTTC.

About this clonotype: The junction differs from germline at one of its ends, possibly a read error. The rearrangement links TRBV7-8 to TRBJ2-1; D may be TRBD2 (6 bases). Germline lookup yields CDR1 SGHVS and CDR2 FQNEAQ. The CDR3 extends over 15 amino acids. The CDR3 DNA sequence: TGTGCCAGCAGGATGCGGGGCAGCTCCTGCAATGAGCAGTTCTTC. Protein product: CASRMRGSSCNEQFF.

This clonotype was counted only a few times. The chain employs TRBV9 and TRBJ2-5; tentative D call: TRBD1 (5 bases). Trimming left V 1 base short and J 0 bases short, with 13 bases between. This CDR3 is 16 amino acids long. Germline V lookup: CDR1 SGDLS, CDR2 YYNGEE. The CDR3 is CASSVNTGRYQETQYF. Here the CDR3 DNA reads TGTGCCAGCAGCGTAAATACAGGAAGGTACCAAGAGACCCAGTACTTC.

As concerns this clonotype: At one boundary the junction diverges from the germline segment, which might be a read error. The chain uses TRBV27 and TRBJ2-1; D may be TRBD1 (6 bases). The CDR3 loop spans 15 amino acids. CDR1 MNHEY and CDR2 SMNVEV come from the germline V gene (reference sequence). Here the CDR3 DNA reads TGTGCCAGCAGGCCAGACAGGCGATCCTACAATGGGCAGTTCTTC. It translates to CASRPDRRSYNGQFF.